Shown below are 22 T cell receptor beta chains from a single sample sequenced in a study of CD8+ T cells in alopecia areata. After isolation, RNA underwent reverse transcription to generate cDNA as the sequencing template. TCRdb's table, derived via immunoSEQ multiplex PCR, lists solely in-frame clones and lacks some. The repertoire holds more than 150,000 clones, with about 50% as singletons. The material was CD8+ T cells sorted from blood, obtained at week 0. The receptor set was obtained from a human donor with alopecia areata.

The chain employs TRBV6-1 and TRBJ2-2, with D possibly TRBD2 on 6 matching bases. Trimming cost V 2 bases and J 6 bases, with 13 bases left between them. Per germline, CDR1 MNHNS and CDR2 SASEGT. CDR3 length: 15 residues. CDR3 bases: TGTGCCAGCAGTGAAAACAAACGACTAGCCGGGGAGCTGTTTTTT. It translates to CASSENKRLAGELFF.

This clone has just a few counts. CDR3 coding DNA: TGTGCCAGTAGTCTCTTCGACTGGGGGCAGGGAACAGATACGCAGTATTTT. It translates to CASSLFDWGQGTDTQYF. The gene calls are TRBV19 and TRBJ2-3, with a possible D match to TRBD1 (6 bases). Trimming took 5 bases from V and 3 from J, leaving 21 bases between them. CDR1 and CDR2 from the germline V gene are LNHDA and SQIVND (reference sequence). The CDR3 is 17 residues long.

J is TRBJ2-6 and V is TRBV4-3, with D uncertain. The CDR3 has 14 amino acids. Trimming stripped 0 bases from V and 2 bases from J, with 2 bases between. In germline, CDR1 is LGHNA, CDR2 YSLEER. As DNA, the CDR3 is TGCGCCAGCAGCCAAGAGGCTGGGGCCAACGTCCTGACTTTC. Protein: CASSQEAGANVLTF.

This chain uses TRBV6-5 with TRBJ2-7, with D hard to call. CDR3 length equals 16 residues. V was shortened by 3 bases and J by 6 bases, with 21 bases between the two germline ends. Per the germline V gene, CDR1 is MNHEY and CDR2 is SVGAGI. The CDR3 reads CASSYSIGQVVSEQYF. CDR3 nucleotides: TGTGCCAGCAGTTATTCGATTGGGCAGGTCGTTAGCGAGCAGTACTTC.

This chain links TRBV13 with TRBJ2-2; tentative D call: TRBD1 (5 bases). V gave up 6 bases and J gave up 5 bases, with 19 bases separating them. Germline CDR1 is PRHDT and CDR2 is FYEKMQ (reference sequence). The length of the CDR3 is 16 residues. Written as DNA, the CDR3 is TGTGCCAGCAGTCAAACTCAACCCCCAGGGACCGGGGAGCTGTTTTTT. Protein sequence: CASSQTQPPGTGELFF.

This clone was seen more than once but under ten times. CDR3 in amino acids: CASSSSGTDTQYF. For the CDR3, the DNA is TGTGCCAGCAGCTCTAGCGGCACAGATACGCAGTATTTT. The chain joins TRBV7-2 to TRBJ2-3; perhaps TRBD2 as D (6 bases). Looked up from germline, CDR1 is SGHTA and CDR2 is FQGNSA. The length of the CDR3 is 13 residues. V lost 4 bases and J 1 base, leaving 6 bases between the germline ends.

CDR3 bases: TGTGCCAGCAGCCCCTTCGGGACGTCGAATTCACCCCTCCACTTT. Translating gives CASSPFGTSNSPLHF. The chain carries TRBV14 and TRBJ1-6, with a tentative D call TRBD1 (5 bases). The CDR3 has 15 amino acids. Germline loops: CDR1 SGHDN, CDR2 FVKESK. The germline V and J ends were trimmed by 4 bases and 7 bases, with 14 bases remaining between them.

The V call is TRBV6-5, the J call TRBJ1-2; perhaps TRBD1 as D (5 bases). Trimming stripped 0 bases from V and 6 bases from J, with 11 bases between. CDR1 is MNHEY, CDR2 SVGAGI, per germline. The CDR3 runs to 14 residues. CDR3 sequence (DNA): TGTGCCAGCAGTTACTCGGAGGGGTGGAATGGCTACACCTTC. It codes for CASSYSEGWNGYTF.

In its sample, this clone was seen a few times. CDR3 amino acids: CASGTGGTEAFF. In DNA, the CDR3 is TGTGCCAGTGGGACAGGGGGCACTGAAGCTTTCTTT. The rearrangement joins TRBV19 to TRBJ1-1, with TRBD1 identical over 11 bases. Germline CDR1 and CDR2: LNHDA and SQIVND (reference sequence). The CDR3 sequence is 12 residues long. The ends lost 8 bases at V and 4 bases at J; junction bases unmatched: 0. The full variable domain, its missing parts supplied by reference TRBV19 and TRBJ1-1, is DGGITQSPKYLFRKEGQNVTLSCEQNLNHDAMYWYRQDPGQGLRLIYYSQIVNDFQKGDIAEGYSVSREKKESFPLTVTSAQKNPTAFYLCASGTGGTEAFFGQGTRLTVV.

The table lists this clone with a few counts. The rearrangement joins TRBV19 to TRBJ1-5, with unresolved D. Trimming stripped 6 bases from V and 4 bases from J, with 13 bases between. Germline CDR1 reads LNHDA; CDR2 reads SQIVND (reference sequence). This CDR3 is built from 14 residues. CDR3 bases: TGTGCCAGTAGGCCGGGTGAGGTTAATCAGCCCCAGCATTTT. Residues: CASRPGEVNQPQHF.

This clone was seen only a few times. This rearrangement joins TRBV29-1 to TRBJ2-7; D tentatively fits TRBD1 or TRBD2 (5 bases each). Trimming took 4 bases from V and 7 from J, leaving 14 bases between them. The CDR3 has 12 amino acids. Germline CDR1 is SQVTM and CDR2 is ANQGSEA. The CDR3: CSVGGTTGEQYF. The CDR3 bases are TGCAGCGTTGGGGGCACGACGGGAGAGCAGTACTTC.

The chain employs TRBV4-3 and TRBJ2-7; D possibly uses TRBD1 or TRBD2 (5 bases each). The J call is uncertain, as TRBJ2-1 better fits the DNA end. In germline, CDR1 is LGHNA, CDR2 YSLEER. The CDR3 is 15 residues long. CDR3: CASSQDWGNTNEQFF. In DNA, the CDR3 is TGCGCCAGCAGCCAAGATTGGGGGAATACAAATGAGCAGTTCTTC.

In its sample, this clone was seen a few times. The rearrangement joins TRBV28 to TRBJ1-5; 7 bases map to TRBD1. CDR3 size: 21 residues. Germline V gene lookup returns CDR1 MDHEN and CDR2 SYDVKM. Trimming at V came to 4 bases and at J to 9 bases, leaving 30 bases not matched to a gene. The CDR3 sequence: CASSSTDIGTARAGKERPQHF. Written as DNA, the CDR3 is TGTGCCAGCAGTTCCACCGATATAGGGACAGCCCGCGCCGGCAAGGAGCGGCCCCAGCATTTT.

The chain links TRBV2 to TRBJ1-5, with 7 positions matching TRBD1. The germline V gene encodes CDR1 SNHLY and CDR2 FYNNEI. This CDR3 spans 13 amino acids. The junction had 4 bases not matched to a gene; V was cut back by 6 bases and J by 5 bases. The CDR3 spells CASSGQDHQPQHF. CDR3 in DNA: TGTGCCAGCAGCGGACAGGACCATCAGCCCCAGCATTTT.

The chain is built from TRBV30 and TRBJ2-3; D possibly corresponds to TRBD1 (5 bases). Germline CDR1 is GTSNPN and CDR2 is SVGIG (reference sequence). Trimming stripped 5 bases from V and 4 bases from J, with 7 bases between. This CDR3 region has 11 residues. The CDR3 here is CAWGHADTQYF. The CDR3 DNA reads TGTGCCTGGGGACACGCAGATACGCAGTATTTT. Complete variable domain (other parts from reference TRBV30 and TRBJ2-3): SQTIHQWPATLVQPVGSPLSLECTVEGTSNPNLYWYRQAAGRGLQLLFYSVGIGQISSEVPQNLSASRPQDRQFILSSKKLLLSDSGFYLCAWGHADTQYFGPGTRLTVL.

This chain uses TRBV4-3 with TRBJ2-1; the D call may be TRBD1 or TRBD2 (5 bases each). The CDR3 loop spans 15 amino acids. V was pared by 2 bases and J by 5 bases, with 13 bases between. Germline V gene data show CDR1 as LGHNA and CDR2 as YSLEER. The CDR3 is CASSQQSRGDNEQFF. CDR3 in DNA: TGCGCCAGCAGCCAACAGTCTAGGGGAGACAATGAGCAGTTCTTC.

The CDR3 DNA reads as TGTGCCAGCAGCCACGGGACCACAGATACGCAGTATTTT. Protein sequence: CASSHGTTDTQYF. The genes are TRBV13 and TRBJ2-3, with D tentatively TRBD1 or TRBD2 (5 bases each). This CDR3 has 13 residues. CDR1 PRHDT and CDR2 FYEKMQ come from the germline V gene (reference sequence). Trimming took off 5 bases at V and 2 bases at J, with 8 bases between the two ends. The full variable domain, completed using reference TRBV13 and TRBJ2-3, is AAGVIQSPRHLIKEKRETATLKCYPIPRHDTVYWYQQGPGQDPQFLISFYEKMQSDKGSIPDRFSAQQFSDYHSELNMSSLELGDSALYFCASSHGTTDTQYFGPGTRLTVL.

The genes are TRBV6-6 and TRBJ1-2; TRBD1 aligns across 10 bases. This CDR3 comprises 13 residues. Germline V gene data show CDR1 as MNHNY and CDR2 as SVGAGI (reference sequence). J gave up 6 bases and V 4 bases, and 2 bases lay outside the gene matches. CDR3 sequence: CASSSGTGDGYTF. The CDR3 nucleotides are TGTGCCAGCAGTTCCGGGACAGGGGATGGCTACACCTTC.

Remarks on this clone: A far more abundant clone sits one base away, making this likely a read error. At the DNA level, this CDR3 is encoded by other sequences in the same sample as well. This sequence joins TRBV6-6 and TRBJ1-2; TRBD1 agrees at 10 bases. This CDR3 has 14 residues. With 6 bases clipped from V and 8 bases from J, the junction kept 9 bases outside the gene matches. Germline V gene sequence: CDR1 MNHNY, CDR2 SVGAGI (reference sequence). Here the CDR3 DNA reads TGTGCCAGCAGCCTTGACAGGGGGCGGAGAGGCTACACCTTC. Its protein is CASSLDRGRRGYTF.

This clone appeared a single time. The chain links TRBV6-6 to TRBJ1-1; 7 positions match TRBD1. CDR1 and CDR2 from the germline V gene are MNHNY and SVGAGI (reference sequence). J gave up 4 bases and V 5 bases, and 7 bases lay outside the gene matches. CDR3 length: 14 residues. The CDR3 DNA reads TGTGCCAGCAGTCAAGACAGGGCGGGCACTGAAGCTTTCTTT. The encoded protein is CASSQDRAGTEAFF.

The chain employs TRBV6-1 and TRBJ1-2, with 9 nucleotides matching TRBD1. J gave up 4 bases and V 6 bases, and 3 bases lay outside the gene matches. This CDR3 is 13 amino acids long. CDR1 and CDR2 from the germline V gene are MNHNS and SASEGT. The CDR3 loop is CASSEGQGYGYTF. The DNA for the CDR3 is TGTGCCAGCAGCGAGGGACAGGGCTATGGCTACACCTTC.

This chain joins TRBV4-3 and TRBJ1-6, with a possible D match to TRBD1 (6 bases). The germline CDR1 and CDR2 sequences are LGHNA and YSLEER. The CDR3 totals 16 residues. With 0 bases removed from V and 7 bases from J, the gap between germline ends came to 13 bases. The CDR3 region is CASSQDGTGTNSPLHF. CDR3 sequence (DNA): TGCGCCAGCAGCCAAGATGGTACAGGGACCAATTCACCCCTCCACTTT.